Each of the 25 T cell receptor beta chains below was sequenced from the same sample in a study of identical twins. TCRdb used MiXCR to reprocess the 5' RACE reads, holding one entry per CDR3 protein. The table shows fewer than 250,000 distinct CDR3 sequences, with around 6.6% occurring only once. The same data also contributed to another study, on yellow fever vaccine responses in identical twins.

The sequencing input was memory (CD45RO+) T cells sorted from blood. These receptors originate from a woman between 18 and 29 years old in good health.

This clonotype was seen a few times. In DNA, the CDR3 is TGTGCCAGCAGCCCCAGTCAGAGCTCCTACGAGCAGTACTTC. Amino acids: CASSPSQSSYEQYF. This chain joins TRBV7-3 and TRBJ2-7; D not resolved. There are 14 residues in the CDR3. Germline CDR1 and CDR2: SGHTA and FQGTGA. The germline V and J ends were trimmed by 5 bases and 0 bases, with 11 bases remaining between them.

This clonotype was recorded a few times. The rearrangement links TRBV9 to TRBJ1-2, with D tentatively TRBD1 (6 bases). The CDR3 contains 13 residues. Per the germline V gene, CDR1 is SGDLS and CDR2 is YYNGEE. Trimming removed 5 bases at V and 1 base at J, with 9 bases between. The CDR3 sequence is CASSADSNYGYTF. CDR3 sequence (DNA): TGTGCCAGCAGTGCGGACAGTAACTATGGCTACACCTTC.

The chain is built from TRBV21-1 and TRBJ2-7; TRBD1, the table's D call, was not compared with the DNA. TRBV21-1 is recorded as a pseudogene. The CDR3 is 14 residues long. In nucleotides, the CDR3 is TGTGGCGCCAGCAAATGGGAAGGGGGCCGTGAGCAGTACGTC. Amino acid sequence: CGASKWEGGREQYV.

This clonotype was seen ten or more times. The chain employs TRBV24-1 and TRBJ2-7; 10 bases line up with TRBD2. The CDR3 has 17 amino acids. Germline-derived CDR1 and CDR2 are KGHDR and SFDVKD. The ends lost 4 bases at V and 3 bases at J; junction bases unmatched: 11. As DNA, the CDR3 is TGTGCCACCAGTGACCGCGGGGCTAGCGGGAGCCTCTACGAGCAGTACTTC. Translated: CATSDRGASGSLYEQYF.

This clonotype came up many times. V gene TRBV3-1 combines with J gene TRBJ1-5; no firm D call. CDR1 is LGHDT, CDR2 YNNKEL, per germline (reference sequence). V gave up 1 base and J gave up 4 bases, with 8 bases separating them. CDR3 size: 14 residues. CDR3 in DNA: TGTGCCAGCAGCCAAGCAACGAAGAATCAGCCCCAGCATTTT. This codes for CASSQATKNQPQHF.

This clonotype has just a few counts. This chain links TRBV15 with TRBJ2-1; D might be TRBD2 (6 bases). V lost 1 base, J lost 6 bases, and 13 bases lay in between. The length of the CDR3 is 15 residues. Germline lookup yields CDR1 LNHNV and CDR2 YYDKDF (reference sequence). The CDR3 spells CATSRARLEGNEQFF. CDR3 nucleotide sequence: TGTGCCACCAGCAGAGCCCGACTAGAAGGCAATGAGCAGTTCTTC.

Only a few counts were recorded for this clonotype. This rearrangement joins TRBV7-2 to TRBJ2-3; 8 bases map to TRBD2. The length of the CDR3 is 15 residues. Per the germline V gene, CDR1 is SGHTA and CDR2 is FQGNSA. J was trimmed by 8 bases and V by 4 bases; bases with no gene match: 11. The CDR3 DNA reads TGTGCCAGCAGCTCCCAAACTAGCGGAAGTGGTACGCAGTATTTT. It is translated as CASSSQTSGSGTQYF.

The rearrangement uses TRBV20-1 and TRBJ2-1; 9 bases align to TRBD2. This CDR3 is 14 amino acids long. Germline V CDR1 and CDR2: DFQATT, SNEGSKA (reference sequence). V lost 5 bases, J lost 3 bases, and 5 bases stayed unmatched. In nucleotides, the CDR3 is TGCAGTGCTTTTCCTAGCGGGATCTACAATGAGCAGTTCTTC. As protein: CSAFPSGIYNEQFF.

This clonotype was detected only a few times. The V and J genes are TRBV11-2 and TRBJ2-4; 7 nucleotides align to TRBD1. Losses at the gene ends were 5 bases for V and 1 base for J; bases not matched to a gene: 8. This CDR3 contains 16 residues. Germline loops: CDR1 SGHAT, CDR2 FQNNGV. As DNA, the CDR3 is TGTGCCAGCAGCCGCTTGCAACAGGGGGCCAAAAACATTCAGTACTTC. Protein sequence: CASSRLQQGAKNIQYF.

In its sample, this clonotype was seen a few times. The chain combines TRBV6-1 with TRBJ1-4; no reliable D call. This CDR3 has 14 amino acids. CDR1 and CDR2 from the germline V gene are MNHNS and SASEGT. The V gene lost 7 bases and the J gene lost 7 bases, with 16 bases spanning the gap. The CDR3 bases are TGTGCCAGCACCCACGGGGTGGATCGTGAAAAACTGTTTTTT. It yields the protein CASTHGVDREKLFF.

V is TRBV29-1 and J is TRBJ2-7; tentative D call: TRBD2 (5 bases). This CDR3 is built from 12 residues. Germline V gene lookup returns CDR1 SQVTM and CDR2 ANQGSEA. V lost 2 bases and J 7 bases, leaving 12 bases between the germline ends. CDR3 region: CSVEPTPGEQYF. The CDR3 DNA follows: TGCAGCGTTGAACCGACCCCGGGGGAGCAGTACTTC.

V and J are TRBV18 and TRBJ2-3, with TRBD1 matching over 8 bases. The CDR3 consists of 15 residues. Trimming at V came to 1 base and at J to 3 bases, leaving 3 bases not matched to a gene. Germline-derived CDR1 and CDR2 are KGHSH and LQKENI. CDR3 residues: CASSPRQGATDTQYF. CDR3 bases: TGTGCCAGCTCACCACGCCAGGGGGCTACAGATACGCAGTATTTT.

This chain connects TRBV7-8 to TRBJ2-1; D is perhaps TRBD2 (5 bases). The germline V gene encodes CDR1 SGHVS and CDR2 FQNEAQ. V was shortened by 1 base and J by 6 bases, with 13 bases between the two germline ends. This CDR3 is built from 15 residues. The CDR3 region is CASSLGRISTNEQFF. CDR3 bases: TGTGCCAGCAGCTTAGGGAGGATTAGCACCAATGAGCAGTTCTTC.

This chain joins TRBV14 and TRBJ1-3, with D hard to call. The germline CDR1 and CDR2 sequences are SGHDN and FVKESK. This CDR3 has 14 amino acids. V lost 2 bases and J lost 2, with 7 bases in between. Written as DNA, the CDR3 is TGTGCCAGCAGCCAACTGACGGCTGGAAACACCATATATTTT. This encodes CASSQLTAGNTIYF.

The chain uses TRBV28 and TRBJ2-7, with D possibly matching TRBD1 (6 bases). V shed 5 bases and J shed 2 bases, with 10 bases lying between them. This CDR3 spans 13 amino acids. Germline CDR1 reads MDHEN; CDR2 reads SYDVKM. CDR3 bases: TGTGCCAGCAGTAGAACAGGGCCCTACGAGCAGTACGTC. Residues: CASSRTGPYEQYV.

This clonotype is medium-sized by share. This chain connects TRBV12-3 or TRBV12-4 to TRBJ2-1; D gene unclear. The CDR3 totals 15 residues. The V and J ends lost 2 bases and 5 bases respectively, with 13 bases between them. The CDR3: CASSLRRIEDNEQFF. Here the CDR3 DNA reads TGTGCCAGCAGTTTACGCAGAATTGAAGACAATGAGCAGTTCTTC.

This rearrangement joins TRBV20-1 to TRBJ1-1; D unclear. There are 11 residues in the CDR3. In germline, CDR1 is DFQATT, CDR2 SNEGSKA (reference sequence). The V end lost 7 bases, the J end lost 6 bases, and 12 bases lay between the germline ends. CDR3 in DNA: TGCAGTGTCCATCGCACGGCTGAAGCTTTCTTT. Protein product: CSVHRTAEAFF.

V is TRBV5-5 and J is TRBJ2-7; no definite D call. Germline CDR1 SGHKS, CDR2 YYEKEE (reference sequence). The CDR3 loop spans 16 amino acids. Trimming removed 0 bases from V and 0 bases from J, with 13 bases in between. The CDR3 DNA reads TGTGCCAGCAGCTTGGGGGTCCGGCGGAACTCCTACGAGCAGTACGTC. Protein sequence: CASSLGVRRNSYEQYV.

This clonotype was recorded many times. This sequence joins TRBV12-3 or TRBV12-4 and TRBJ2-7; possible D gene TRBD1, 6 bases. The CDR3 runs to 12 residues. Trimming stripped 6 bases from V and 5 bases from J, with 11 bases between. The CDR3 DNA follows: TGTGCCAGCAGCTACGGACAGAACGAGCAGTACTTC. The encoded protein is CASSYGQNEQYF.

This chain uses TRBV12-3 or TRBV12-4 with TRBJ2-2; 10 positions match TRBD1. The CDR3 has 14 residues. V lost 7 bases, J lost 7 bases, and 6 bases stayed unmatched. CDR3: CASTPDRGFGELFF. CDR3 nucleotides: TGTGCCAGCACCCCGGACAGGGGGTTCGGGGAGCTGTTTTTT.

The chain carries TRBV5-6 and TRBJ2-5, with D tentatively TRBD2 (6 bases). The CDR3 extends over 13 amino acids. CDR1 and CDR2 (germline): SGHDT, YYEEEE. V lost 0 bases, J lost 7 bases, and 10 bases lay in between. The CDR3 loop is CASSLVVGGTQYF. Here the CDR3 DNA reads TGTGCCAGCAGCTTGGTGGTGGGGGGGACCCAGTACTTC.

This clonotype was seen at least ten times. The V call is TRBV5-1, the J call TRBJ2-7; D gene uncertain. Trimming removed 3 bases at V and 4 bases at J, with 11 bases between. Per germline, CDR1 SGHRS and CDR2 YFSETQ. The length of the CDR3 is 13 residues. For the CDR3, the DNA is TGCGCCAGCAGCTCCTCCCCAGGATACGAGCAGTACGTC. Translating it yields CASSSSPGYEQYV.

This clonotype was seen at least ten times. The gene calls are TRBV12-3 or TRBV12-4 and TRBJ1-5, with TRBD1 as a possible D gene (5 bases). The length of the CDR3 is 15 residues. Trimming cost V 2 bases and J 6 bases, with 14 bases left between them. This CDR3 reads CASSLQGGNSQPQHF. The CDR3 DNA reads as TGTGCCAGCAGTTTACAGGGAGGTAATAGTCAGCCCCAGCATTTT.

This clonotype appeared many times. CDR3 DNA: TGTGCCAGCAGTTTAGGACAGATTAATGAAAAACTGTTTTTT. Protein: CASSLGQINEKLFF. This sequence joins TRBV28 and TRBJ1-4, with D perhaps matching TRBD1 (6 bases). CDR1 is MDHEN, CDR2 SYDVKM, per germline. V was pared by 2 bases and J by 4 bases, with 8 bases between. There are 14 residues in the CDR3. Full variable domain (remainder filled in from reference TRBV28 and TRBJ1-4): DVKVTQSSRYLVKRTGEKVFLECVQDMDHENMFWYRQDPGLGLRLIYFSYDVKMKEKGDIPEGYSVSREKKERFSLILESASTNQTSMYLCASSLGQINEKLFFGSGTQLSVL.

This chain joins TRBV5-1 and TRBJ2-4; the match to TRBD2 covers 11 bases. This CDR3 spans 18 amino acids. Germline V CDR1 and CDR2: SGHRS, YFSETQ. Germline trimming cut 3 bases from V and 3 bases from J; bases unmatched to any gene: 11. CDR3 nucleotide sequence: TGCGCCAGCAGCTCCCTAGCGGGGGGAGGGAAGGACAAAAACATTCAGTACTTC. This codes for CASSSLAGGGKDKNIQYF. Complete variable domain (other parts from reference TRBV5-1 and TRBJ2-4): KAGVTQTPRYLIKTRGQQVTLSCSPISGHRSVSWYQQTPGQGLQFLFEYFSETQRNKGNFPGRFSGRQFSNSRSEMNVSTLELGDSALYLCASSSLAGGGKDKNIQYFGAGTRLSVL.